A selection of T cell receptor beta chains follows, all from one sample in a study of cytomegalovirus exposure and HLA in healthy donors. The protocol was immunoSEQ multiplex PCR, while the TCRdb copy is restricted to in-frame clones and leaves out a portion. The repertoire holds about 150,000 clones, with roughly 75% as singletons. The source material was PBMCs. The receptors derive from a man aged 18 to 29 in good health and CMV-seropositive. CDR3s include the opening cysteine and the closing phenylalanine or tryptophan. A D gene is named only where the DNA matches it firmly. The listing skips clone size in some rows; elsewhere it reads once, few, many or a size class.

D gene | J gene | clone size | V gene | CDR3 DNA | CDR3 protein
. | TRBJ2-2 | . | TRBV7-9 | TGTGCCAGCAGCCCCCCGGGGGTTAACACCGGGGAGCTGTTTTTT | CASSPPGVNTGELFF
. | TRBJ2-7 | . | TRBV19 | TGTGCCAGTAGTATCCAGCCTAGCGACTACTACGAGCAGTACTTC | CASSIQPSDYYEQYF
. | TRBJ1-5 | . | TRBV29-1 | TGCAGCGTAGGGGGGGATCGTATATTGAGCAATCAGCCCCAGCATTTT | CSVGGDRILSNQPQHF
. | TRBJ2-7 | . | TRBV9 | TGTGCCAGCAGCAGTCAGACGAGCGGGCCCTACGAGCAGTACTTC | CASSSQTSGPYEQYF
. | TRBJ2-2 | once | TRBV14 | TGTGCCAGCAGCCAACGACACAACACCGGGGAGCTGTTTTTT | CASSQRHNTGELFF
TRBD2 | TRBJ2-5 | . | TRBV4-1 | TGCGCCAGCAGCCCGAGACTAGCGGGATTACAAGAGACCCAGTACTTC | CASSPRLAGLQETQYF
. | TRBJ1-1 | . | TRBV29-1 | TGCAGCGTTGAAGTGCCAGGGCAAGAGAACACTGAAGCTTTCTTT | CSVEVPGQENTEAFF
. | TRBJ1-2 | . | TRBV27 | TGTGCCAGCAGCCCAACAGGGTATTTAAGTTCCTATGGCTACACCTTC | CASSPTGYLSSYGYTF
. | TRBJ2-7 | . | TRBV9 | TGTGCCAGCAGCGCGACGACAGCGTCGAAGCAGTACTTC | CASSATTASKQYF
. | TRBJ2-7 | . | TRBV10-3 | TGTGCCATCAAAGGGGCCGGGCGGGGAAGCTACGAGCAGTACTTC | CAIKGAGRGSYEQYF
. | TRBJ1-4 | . | TRBV11-1 | TGTGCCAGCAGCTCACAGGGAAGTGGTGGTGAAAAACTGTTTTTT | CASSSQGSGGEKLFF
TRBD2 | TRBJ2-1 | once | TRBV11-2 | TGTGCCAGCAGCATCCTTAGCGGGGAGTACAATGAGCAGTTCTTC | CASSILSGEYNEQFF
. | TRBJ1-1 | . | TRBV20-1 | TGCAGTGGCCCAGGGACTCGAGCTTTCTTT | CSGPGTRAFF
TRBD1 | TRBJ1-2 | few | TRBV28 | TGTGCCAGCAAGACAGGGGGAGAATATGGCTACACCTTC | CASKTGGEYGYTF
TRBD1 | TRBJ1-2 | few | TRBV30 | TGTGCCTGGGGAATCGGGACAGGGGGCGTGAGTGGCTACACCTTC | CAWGIGTGGVSGYTF
. | TRBJ2-7 | . | TRBV30 | TGTGCCTGGAGTGTATTCACCTACGAGCAGTACTTC | CAWSVFTYEQYF
. | TRBJ1-4 | once | TRBV2 | TGTGCCAGCACTTTTAGGGGGGGGAGCGAAAAACTGTTTTTT | CASTFRGGSEKLFF
. | TRBJ1-1 | . | TRBV4-1 | TGCGCCAGCAGCCAGTCACGGGGGTTCACTGAAGCTTTCTTT | CASSQSRGFTEAFF
. | TRBJ2-7 | . | TRBV5-1 | TGCGCCAGCAGCCCCCCCACCTACGAGCAGTACTTC | CASSPPTYEQYF
. | TRBJ2-7 | once | TRBV6-1 | TGTGCCAGCAAGAGAGAATACGCGAGCTCCTACGAGCAGTACTTC | CASKREYASSYEQYF
TRBD1 | TRBJ1-5 | . | TRBV4-1 | TGCGCCAGCAGCAACAGGGGTGGCCAGCCCCAGCATTTT | CASSNRGGQPQHF
TRBD2 | TRBJ2-3 | . | TRBV7-3 | TGTGCCAGCAGCCTTGGCGGGAGGAACCCAGATACGCAGTATTTT | CASSLGGRNPDTQYF
. | TRBJ2-1 | once | TRBV29-1 | TGCAGCGTTGTCCTGAATGAGCAGTTCTTC | CSVVLNEQFF
TRBD1 | TRBJ1-5 | . | TRBV6-5 | TGTGCCAGCAGCGGGACAGCAGAGGCAAATCAGCCCCAGCATTTT | CASSGTAEANQPQHF
. | TRBJ2-5 | . | TRBV5-1 | TGCGCCAGCAGCCTGTTAGCGGACCCCCGGACCCAGTACTTC | CASSLLADPRTQYF
. | TRBJ2-1 | . | TRBV7-9 | TGTGCCAGCCTTAGCGGTAGTTCCTACAATGAGCAGTTCTTC | CASLSGSSYNEQFF
. | TRBJ1-1 | once | TRBV30 | TGTGCCTGGAGTGTACTCTCAGGGGAAGCTTTCTTT | CAWSVLSGEAFF
TRBD1 | TRBJ2-7 | . | TRBV19 | TGTGCCAGTAGTATATCAAGACAGGGGGCTAACGAGCAGTACTTC | CASSISRQGANEQYF
. | TRBJ2-5 | . | TRBV2 | TGTGCCAGCAGTGCGATAGCAATGGAGACCCAGTACTTC | CASSAIAMETQYF
. | TRBJ1-3 | . | TRBV11-2 | TGTGCCAGCAGCTTAGGTCCGAACACCATATATTTT | CASSLGPNTIYF
. | TRBJ1-2 | few | TRBV6-1 | TGTGCCAGCAGGGAGGATGGCTACACCTTC | CASREDGYTF
TRBD1 | TRBJ1-2 | . | TRBV6-4 | TGTGCCAGCAGGCGGACAGGAAGACTAGAAAACTATGGCTACACCTTC | CASRRTGRLENYGYTF
TRBD1 | TRBJ1-2 | . | TRBV18 | TGTGCCAGCTCCCCCATCGCAAGACAGGGGGCAAGTGGCTACACCTTC | CASSPIARQGASGYTF
. | TRBJ2-7 | . | TRBV5-1 | TGCGCCAGCAGCTTTGCAGGAATACCGCCTGGGTACGAGCAGTACTTC | CASSFAGIPPGYEQYF
TRBD1 | TRBJ2-7 | . | TRBV5-1 | TGCGCCAGCAGCCAAAACGACAGGGAAGTTGGCTACGAGCAGTACTTC | CASSQNDREVGYEQYF
TRBD2 | TRBJ2-7 | . | TRBV29-1 | TGCAGCGTTGAAGTGGCTAGCGGGGGATACGAGCAGTACTTC | CSVEVASGGYEQYF
TRBD2 | TRBJ2-5 | few | TRBV30 | TGTGCCCTCCGCCTTAGCGGGAGTAGGCAAGAGACCCAGTACTTC | CALRLSGSRQETQYF
. | TRBJ2-1 | few | TRBV6-1 | TGTGCCAGCAGGAAGGGGAACAATGAGCAGTTCTTC | CASRKGNNEQFF
TRBD1 | TRBJ1-1 | . | TRBV28 | TGTGCCAGCAGCCGAGGGACAGGGGAGATTCGCATGAACACTGAAGCTTTCTTT | CASSRGTGEIRMNTEAFF
. | TRBJ1-4 | . | TRBV28 | TGTGCCAGCAGTTTCGAGATACAGCTGCGAAATGAAAAACTGTTTTTT | CASSFEIQLRNEKLFF
. | TRBJ1-1 | few | TRBV5-1 | TGCGCCAGCAGCCAGGACATTGTGAACACTGAAGCTTTCTTT | CASSQDIVNTEAFF
TRBD2 | TRBJ2-6 | . | TRBV28 | TGTGCCGCGGGGGTCGGGGCCAACGTCCTGACTTTC | CAAGVGANVLTF
. | TRBJ2-3 | . | TRBV4-1 | TGCGCCAGCAGCCAAGTCGCGGTAGCCGACACAGATACGCAGTATTTT | CASSQVAVADTDTQYF
. | TRBJ1-3 | . | TRBV6-5 | TGTGCCAGCAGCCCTTTCAGGAAGGCTGGAAACACCATATATTTT | CASSPFRKAGNTIYF
. | TRBJ2-1 | . | TRBV27 | TGTGCCAGCAGTTTTCTAGCTACCTCCTACAATGAGCAGTTCTTC | CASSFLATSYNEQFF
. | TRBJ2-7 | . | TRBV19 | TGTGCCAGTCACAGGGCAGCAACCTACGAGCAGTACTTC | CASHRAATYEQYF
TRBD2 | TRBJ2-1 | . | TRBV9 | TGTGCCAGCAGCGTGTCCAGCGGGGCCGCTGAGCAGTTCTTC | CASSVSSGAAEQFF
. | TRBJ1-2 | . | TRBV7-8 | TGTGCCAGCAGCTTAGAGGGGGGGGGCTACACCTTC | CASSLEGGGYTF
TRBD1 | TRBJ1-4 | . | TRBV9 | TGTGCCAGCAGCGCTCAGGGGGGAGCTAATGAAAAACTGTTTTTT | CASSAQGGANEKLFF
. | TRBJ1-4 | . | TRBV4-1 | TGCCCCAGCAGCTATGCGGGTCCAACTAATGAAAAACTGTTTTTT | CPSSYAGPTNEKLFF
. | TRBJ1-1 | . | TRBV7-2 | TGTGCCAGCAGCCCCGAGGCGCGTAGGGAAGCTTTCTTT | CASSPEARREAFF